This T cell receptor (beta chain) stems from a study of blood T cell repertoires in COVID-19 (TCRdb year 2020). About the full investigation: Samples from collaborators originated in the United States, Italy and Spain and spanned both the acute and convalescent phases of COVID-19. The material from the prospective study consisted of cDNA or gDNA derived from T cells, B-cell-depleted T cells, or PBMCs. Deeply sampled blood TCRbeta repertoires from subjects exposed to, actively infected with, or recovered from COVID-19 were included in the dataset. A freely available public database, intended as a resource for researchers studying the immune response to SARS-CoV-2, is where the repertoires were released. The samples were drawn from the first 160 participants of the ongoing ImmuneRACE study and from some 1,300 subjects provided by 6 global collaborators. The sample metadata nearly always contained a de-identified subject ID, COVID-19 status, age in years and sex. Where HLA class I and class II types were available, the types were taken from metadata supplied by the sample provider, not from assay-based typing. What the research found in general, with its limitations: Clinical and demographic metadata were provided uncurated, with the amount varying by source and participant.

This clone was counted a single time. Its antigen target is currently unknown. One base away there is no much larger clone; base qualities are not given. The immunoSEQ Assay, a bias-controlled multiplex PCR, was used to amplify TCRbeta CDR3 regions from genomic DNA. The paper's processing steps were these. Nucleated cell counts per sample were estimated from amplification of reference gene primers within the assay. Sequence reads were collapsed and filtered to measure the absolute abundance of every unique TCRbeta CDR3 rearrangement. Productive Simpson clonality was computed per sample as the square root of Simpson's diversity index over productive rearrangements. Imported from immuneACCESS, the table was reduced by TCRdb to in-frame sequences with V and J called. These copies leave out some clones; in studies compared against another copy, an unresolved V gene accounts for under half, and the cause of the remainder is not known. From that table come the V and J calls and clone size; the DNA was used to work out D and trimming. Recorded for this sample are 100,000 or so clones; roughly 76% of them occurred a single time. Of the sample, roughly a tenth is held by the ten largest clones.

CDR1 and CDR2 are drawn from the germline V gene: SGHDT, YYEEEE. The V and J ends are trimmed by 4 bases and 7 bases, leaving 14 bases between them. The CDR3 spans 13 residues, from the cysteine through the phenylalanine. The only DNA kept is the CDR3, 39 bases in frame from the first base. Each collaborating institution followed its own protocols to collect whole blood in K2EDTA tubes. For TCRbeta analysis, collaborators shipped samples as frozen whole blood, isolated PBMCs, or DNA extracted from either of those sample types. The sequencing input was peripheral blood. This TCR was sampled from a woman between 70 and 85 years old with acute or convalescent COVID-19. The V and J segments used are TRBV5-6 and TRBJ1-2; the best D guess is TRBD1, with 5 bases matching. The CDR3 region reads CASSLRQGGGYTF. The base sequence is TGTGCCAGCAGCCTCCGCCAGGGAGGTGGCTACACCTTC.